What follows are 31 T cell receptor beta chains derived from one specimen sequenced in a study of T cells in Graves' hyperthyroidism and ophthalmopathy. Amplified TCR beta CDR3 regions came from RNA transcripts. The study used the HTBI primer set for a first-round RT-PCR of the TCR CDR3. MiXCR was run by TCRdb on the multiplex PCR reads, yielding one entry per CDR3 protein. The table shows fewer than 500,000 distinct CDR3 sequences, with approximately 13% occurring only once. The material sequenced was blood. The receptor source for this set is a man aged 25-40 years with Graves' hyperthyroidism that later progressed to Graves' ophthalmopathy.

This clonotype has more than one count but fewer than ten. CDR3 DNA sequence: TGTGCCAGCAGGCCAGGGGGCCGGGGCAGCACCGGGGAGCTGTTTTTT. Its protein is CASRPGGRGSTGELFF. The gene calls are TRBV7-2 and TRBJ2-2, with 8 bases lining up with TRBD1. Germline V gene sequence: CDR1 SGHTA, CDR2 FQGNSA. Unmatched junction bases numbered 10, after V lost 6 bases and J lost 4 bases. This CDR3 spans 16 amino acids.

This clonotype has more than one count but fewer than ten. The rearrangement joins TRBV19 to TRBJ2-1; TRBD2 aligns across 7 bases. Germline-derived CDR1 and CDR2 are LNHDA and SQIVND (reference sequence). Trimming removed 8 bases from V and 4 bases from J; junction bases left unmatched: 11. CDR3 length: 15 residues. The DNA for the CDR3 is TGTGCCAGTGAGGCGTCGGGTAGCGGGTACAATGAGCAGTTCTTC. This encodes CASEASGSGYNEQFF. Looking up the rest from reference TRBV19 and TRBJ2-1 gives the full variable domain: DGGITQSPKYLFRKEGQNVTLSCEQNLNHDAMYWYRQDPGQGLRLIYYSQIVNDFQKGDIAEGYSVSREKKESFPLTVTSAQKNPTAFYLCASEASGSGYNEQFFGPGTRLTVL.

Many counts were recorded for this clonotype. This chain connects TRBV11-3 to TRBJ1-1; D perhaps matches TRBD1 (6 bases). Per germline, CDR1 SGHNT and CDR2 YENEEA. The CDR3 has 15 residues. V gave up 7 bases and J gave up 1 base, with 16 bases separating them. The CDR3 sequence is CASTGGQRGNTEAFF. The CDR3 nucleotides are TGTGCCAGCACGGGGGGCCAAAGAGGGAACACTGAAGCTTTCTTT.

The table lists this clonotype with many counts. The rearrangement joins TRBV28 to TRBJ1-1; 8 bases are a match to TRBD1. The CDR3 is 16 residues long. J lost 6 bases, V lost 5 bases, and 14 bases had no gene match. Germline CDR1 is MDHEN and CDR2 is SYDVKM. CDR3 region: CASSLGTGTNIAEAFF. DNA of the CDR3: TGTGCCAGCAGTCTAGGGACAGGAACTAACATCGCTGAAGCTTTCTTT. Combining the CDR3 with reference TRBV28 and TRBJ1-1 gives the whole variable domain DVKVTQSSRYLVKRTGEKVFLECVQDMDHENMFWYRQDPGLGLRLIYFSYDVKMKEKGDIPEGYSVSREKKERFSLILESASTNQTSMYLCASSLGTGTNIAEAFFGQGTRLTVV.

This clonotype was seen a handful of times. The chain links TRBV6-1 to TRBJ1-4; D uncertain. CDR1 and CDR2 (germline): MNHNS, SASEGT. V was pared by 5 bases and J by 4 bases, with 8 bases between. This CDR3 spans 13 amino acids. DNA for the CDR3: TGTGCCAGCAGTAGTTGGGTTAATGAAAAACTGTTTTTT. It yields the protein CASSSWVNEKLFF.

This clonotype has only a few counts. With a much larger clone just one base away, this may be a read error. The chain links TRBV6-1 to TRBJ1-5; D remains unclear. In germline, CDR1 is MNHNS, CDR2 SASEGT. This CDR3 comprises 14 residues. The V end lost 2 bases, the J end lost 2 bases, and 7 bases lay between the germline ends. The DNA of the CDR3 is TGTGCCAGCAGTGAAATGGGTCGCAATCAGCCCCAGCATTTT. It codes for CASSEMGRNQPQHF.

This clonotype was seen many times. The chain uses TRBV20-1 and TRBJ2-7; 7 nucleotides line up with TRBD1. V lost 0 bases and J lost 2; bases outside the gene matches: 7. The V gene's germline CDR1 is DFQATT and CDR2 SNEGSKA (reference sequence). The CDR3 extends over 15 amino acids. CDR3 sequence (DNA): TGCAGTGCTAGAGATCCGGGACAGTTAACCTACGAGCAGTACTTC. This sequence encodes CSARDPGQLTYEQYF.

A few counts support this clonotype. This sequence joins TRBV7-9 and TRBJ2-1; D assignment may be TRBD1 or TRBD2 (5 bases each). CDR3 length equals 15 residues. CDR1 is SEHNR, CDR2 FQNEAQ, per germline (reference sequence). Deletions cut 3 bases from V and 6 bases from J, with 15 bases between. CDR3 protein: CASSFEGLEGNEQFF. CDR3 nucleotide sequence: TGTGCCAGCAGCTTCGAGGGGCTAGAGGGCAATGAGCAGTTCTTC. Based on the CDR3 plus reference TRBV7-9 and TRBJ2-1, the full variable domain is DTGVSQNPRHKITKRGQNVTFRCDPISEHNRLYWYRQTLGQGPEFLTYFQNEAQLEKSRLLSDRFSAERPKGSFSTLEIQRTEQGDSAMYLCASSFEGLEGNEQFFGPGTRLTVL.

V and J are TRBV19 and TRBJ2-3, with TRBD2 identical over 11 bases. The CDR3 runs 18 residues. CDR1 LNHDA and CDR2 SQIVND come from the germline V gene (reference sequence). The V segment lost 5 bases and the J segment 5 bases; nucleotides outside the gene matches: 15. The CDR3 sequence is CASSSPWGSGGARDTQYF. CDR3 bases: TGTGCCAGTAGTTCCCCATGGGGTAGCGGGGGGGCCAGAGATACGCAGTATTTT.

The chain uses TRBV10-2 and TRBJ2-7; 10 bases agree with TRBD1. From germline, CDR1 is WSHSY and CDR2 SAAADI. V lost 6 bases, J lost 6 bases, and 5 bases stayed unmatched. CDR3 size: 13 residues. CDR3 in DNA: TGCGCCAGCAGCCGGGACAGGGGAACCGAGCAGTACTTC. Translation: CASSRDRGTEQYF.

This clonotype came up many times. Germline is not matched at one junction end, which may reflect a read error. The rearrangement links TRBV12-3 or TRBV12-4 to TRBJ1-1; D gene unclear. The CDR3 runs to 15 residues. The CDR3 loop reads CASGFPIMLNTEAFF. CDR3 coding DNA: TGTGCCAGCGGTTTCCCGATAATGCTGAACACTGAAGCTTTCTTT.

This clonotype was detected ten times or more. This chain uses TRBV4-1 with TRBJ1-2; the D is unclear. CDR1 and CDR2 (germline): MGHRA, YSYEKL. The CDR3 runs 15 residues. The germline V and J ends were trimmed by 0 bases and 2 bases, with 10 bases remaining between them. CDR3 in amino acids: CASSQDQGFNYGYTF. CDR3 coding DNA: TGCGCCAGCAGCCAAGATCAAGGGTTCAACTATGGCTACACCTTC.

This clonotype was found many times. The genes are TRBV27 and TRBJ1-2, with D hard to call. Per germline, CDR1 MNHEY and CDR2 SMNVEV (reference sequence). This CDR3 region has 14 residues. V was trimmed by 6 bases and J by 4 bases, leaving 15 bases between them. The CDR3 nucleotides are TGTGCCAGCAGCCCGGGCCTAGGAGTCTATGGCTACACCTTC. Its protein is CASSPGLGVYGYTF.

This clonotype has more than one count but fewer than ten. The chain is built from TRBV29-1 and TRBJ2-5; the D gene could be TRBD1 or TRBD2 (6 bases each). Trimming took 5 bases from V and 5 from J, leaving 12 bases between them. CDR3 length equals 12 residues. Germline V gene lookup returns CDR1 SQVTM and CDR2 ANQGSEA. CDR3 sequence reads: CSVRGDLETQYF. CDR3 coding DNA: TGCAGCGTTAGGGGGGATTTGGAGACCCAGTACTTC.

This clonotype was detected only a few times. V and J are TRBV20-1 and TRBJ2-5; D tentatively fits TRBD1 or TRBD2 (6 bases each). CDR3 length: 13 residues. Trimming took off 2 bases at V and 5 bases at J, with 12 bases between the two ends. Germline V CDR1 and CDR2: DFQATT, SNEGSKA (reference sequence). In DNA form, the CDR3 reads TGCAGTGCTAGAAAGGGGGGCCTGGAGACCCAGTACTTC. Protein sequence: CSARKGGLETQYF.

V is TRBV7-9 and J is TRBJ2-5; no firm D call. CDR1 and CDR2 from the germline V gene are SEHNR and FQNEAQ (reference sequence). The CDR3 sequence is 17 residues long. V dropped 5 bases and J dropped 14 bases, with 33 bases sitting between them. For the CDR3, the DNA is TGTGCCAGCAGCAGGCATCTCCCCTTGCTGGACGACGCACAGTACTACTTC. Amino acids: CASSRHLPLLDDAQYYF.

This clonotype has a handful of counts. V gene TRBV9 combines with J gene TRBJ2-3, with D perhaps TRBD1 or TRBD2 (6 bases each). The V end lost 1 base, the J end lost 5 bases, and 14 bases lay between the germline ends. The CDR3 has 15 residues. Per germline, CDR1 SGDLS and CDR2 YYNGEE. CDR3 amino acids: CASSVMGGRGDTQYF. CDR3 nucleotide sequence: TGTGCCAGCAGCGTAATGGGGGGCCGCGGAGATACGCAGTATTTT.

There are many counts of this clonotype. The chain couples TRBV3-1 to TRBJ1-4; D not resolved. V was trimmed by 3 bases and J by 6 bases, leaving 5 bases between them. The germline V gene encodes CDR1 LGHDT and CDR2 YNNKEL (reference sequence). The CDR3 totals 12 residues. Here the CDR3 reads CASSHGDEKLFF. The CDR3 DNA follows: TGTGCCAGCAGCCACGGGGATGAAAAACTGTTTTTT.

This clonotype was seen many times. V is TRBV7-6 and J is TRBJ2-7; D assignment may be TRBD1 or TRBD2 (6 bases each). The CDR3 runs 14 residues. The ends were cut back, 3 bases at V and 5 bases at J, with 14 bases in the middle. Germline V CDR1 and CDR2: SGHVS, FNYEAQ. CDR3 sequence: CASSFSGEANEQYF. DNA for the CDR3: TGTGCCAGCAGCTTCTCAGGGGAGGCCAACGAGCAGTACTTC.

This clonotype was seen ten or more times. This chain uses TRBV2 with TRBJ1-4; TRBD1 matches 8 bases. Unmatched junction bases numbered 10, after V lost 2 bases and J lost 5 bases. CDR1 and CDR2 from the germline V gene are SNHLY and FYNNEI. This CDR3 is 17 amino acids long. The CDR3, as DNA: TGTGCCAGCAGTGAATTTCGGACAGGGATGGGGAATGAAAAACTGTTTTTT. Amino acids: CASSEFRTGMGNEKLFF.

This clonotype was recorded at least ten times. The V call is TRBV7-2, the J call TRBJ1-6, with D possibly being TRBD1 (5 bases). Germline V lookup: CDR1 SGHTA, CDR2 FQGNSA. V shed 1 base and J shed 7 bases, with 8 bases lying between them. The CDR3 is made up of 14 amino acids. The CDR3 DNA reads as TGTGCCAGCAGCTTAGATACAGGCAATTCACCCCTCCACTTT. Amino acids: CASSLDTGNSPLHF.

The chain employs TRBV29-1 and TRBJ2-7, with no clear D. Trimming left V 5 bases short and J 7 bases short, with 12 bases between. The CDR3 consists of 11 residues. Germline V lookup: CDR1 SQVTM, CDR2 ANQGSEA. CDR3 DNA: TGCAGCGTTAGGTCTCAACTTGAGCAGTACTTC. The encoded protein is CSVRSQLEQYF.

This clonotype came up many times. In DNA, the CDR3 is TGTGCCAGCAGTTTATGGGGGTATGGCTACACCTTC. It translates to CASSLWGYGYTF. This chain uses TRBV28 with TRBJ1-2, with D unclear. In germline, CDR1 is MDHEN, CDR2 SYDVKM. CDR3 length equals 12 residues. V lost 0 bases to trimming and J lost 5 bases, with 4 bases between them.

This clonotype was detected only a few times. This chain joins TRBV6-2 or TRBV6-3 and TRBJ2-3; D gene ambiguous. V lost 6 bases and J 7 bases, leaving 23 bases between the germline ends. Germline lookup yields CDR1 MNHEY and CDR2 SVGEGT. This CDR3 is built from 16 residues. The CDR3 here is CASSPRLVPPANTQYF. The CDR3 nucleotides are TGTGCCAGCAGCCCCCGGCTAGTCCCCCCCGCAAATACGCAGTATTTT.

This clonotype was found many times. The chain carries TRBV12-5 and TRBJ2-7, with 11 positions matching TRBD1. Germline CDR1 and CDR2: LGHNT and FRNRAP. This CDR3 is 15 amino acids long. The V segment lost 5 bases and the J segment 5 bases; nucleotides outside the gene matches: 8. The CDR3 here is CASGLGTGGPNEQYF. The DNA of the CDR3 is TGTGCTAGTGGTCTCGGGACAGGGGGTCCTAACGAGCAGTACTTC.

The CDR3 is CAISDKGANYGYTF. The CDR3 coding sequence is TGTGCCATCAGTGATAAGGGGGCGAACTATGGCTACACCTTC. The chain has TRBV10-3 and TRBJ1-2, with 7 positions matching TRBD1. The CDR3 length is 14 residues. Trimming took 3 bases from V and 2 from J; bases not matched to a gene: 3. The V gene's germline CDR1 is ENHRY and CDR2 SYGVKD.

The chain recombines TRBV4-2 with TRBJ1-1, with no clear D. Germline lookup yields CDR1 LGHNA and CDR2 YNFKEQ. The CDR3 has 14 amino acids. V shed 0 bases and J shed 4 bases, with 9 bases lying between them. The CDR3 is CASSQDLDFTEAFF. Written as DNA, the CDR3 is TGTGCCAGCAGCCAAGATCTTGACTTCACTGAAGCTTTCTTT.

This clonotype has at least ten counts. The rearrangement uses TRBV12-3 or TRBV12-4 and TRBJ2-7, with D possibly matching TRBD1 (6 bases). Trimming took off 4 bases at V and 2 bases at J, with 15 bases between the two ends. CDR3 length equals 15 residues. The CDR3 loop is CASSSGPGQTYEQYF. In nucleotides, the CDR3 is TGTGCCAGCAGTTCCGGACCGGGACAAACCTACGAGCAGTACTTC.

This clonotype showed up many times. V is TRBV20-1 and J is TRBJ2-1; 9 bases are shared with TRBD2. Per the germline V gene, CDR1 is DFQATT and CDR2 is SNEGSKA (reference sequence). There are 16 residues in the CDR3. With 2 bases clipped from V and 5 bases from J, the junction kept 10 bases outside the gene matches. CDR3 residues: CSARKNERGANNEQFF. The CDR3 DNA is TGCAGTGCTAGAAAAAACGAGCGGGGGGCCAACAATGAGCAGTTCTTC.

The table lists this clonotype with many counts. The gene calls are TRBV20-1 and TRBJ2-1; no reliable D call. Germline CDR1 and CDR2: DFQATT and SNEGSKA (reference sequence). This CDR3 spans 13 amino acids. Trimming left V 6 bases short and J 0 bases short, with 9 bases between. In DNA, the CDR3 is TGCAGTGCAATTTTCGGCTCCTACAATGAGCAGTTCTTC. Amino acid sequence: CSAIFGSYNEQFF.

This clonotype was counted many times. This chain uses TRBV18 with TRBJ1-1; D ambiguous. CDR3 length equals 15 residues. The germline gives CDR1 KGHSH, CDR2 LQKENI. V lost 0 bases and J 3 bases, leaving 11 bases between the germline ends. CDR3 amino acids: CASSPPGTTHTEAFF. The CDR3, as DNA: TGTGCCAGCTCACCACCCGGTACCACCCACACTGAAGCTTTCTTT.